These 28 T cell receptor beta chains originate from one sample sequenced in a study of cytomegalovirus exposure and HLA in healthy donors. Both 60 Vbeta primers and 13 Jbeta primers went into the PCR. Sequencing was performed with immunoSEQ multiplex PCR; in TCRdb, only in-frame clones are kept and a portion is missing. The table records 100,000 to 150,000 clones, roughly 85% of them present only once. Input material: PBMCs. The receptors come from a woman aged 40 to 50 in good health and CMV-seropositive.

This clone was detected a few times. V is TRBV6-5 and J is TRBJ2-7; perhaps TRBD1 as D (5 bases). Germline CDR1 reads MNHEY; CDR2 reads SVGAGI. The CDR3 covers 15 residues. Deletions cut 0 bases from V and 4 bases from J, with 13 bases between. CDR3 protein: CASSYSPQGGYEQYF. CDR3 coding DNA: TGTGCCAGCAGTTACTCCCCCCAGGGTGGTTACGAGCAGTACTTC.

This chain joins TRBV5-8 and TRBJ2-7; no clear D gene. Trimming removed 0 bases at V and 1 base at J, with 5 bases between. The CDR3 has 13 residues. Germline lookup yields CDR1 SGHTS and CDR2 YDEGEE. For the CDR3, the DNA is TGTGCCAGCAGCTTGGACCGGTCCTACGAGCAGTACTTC. This gives the protein CASSLDRSYEQYF. The complete variable domain, with remaining parts taken from reference TRBV5-8 and TRBJ2-7, reads EAGVTQSPTHLIKTRGQQATLRCSPISGHTSVYWYQQALGLGLQFLLWYDEGEERNRGNFPPRFSGRQFPNYSSELNVNALELEDSALYLCASSLDRSYEQYFGPGTRLTVT.

In nucleotides, the CDR3 is TGTGCCAGCAGTTACCGGGACTCACGTACGGATGAGCAGTTCTTC. Amino acid sequence: CASSYRDSRTDEQFF. The chain has TRBV27 and TRBJ2-1; maybe TRBD2 (6 bases). The CDR3 extends over 15 amino acids. Between the trimmed V and J ends, which lost 4 bases and 8 bases, there was a span of 18 bases. Germline V lookup: CDR1 MNHEY, CDR2 SMNVEV (reference sequence).

The rearrangement uses TRBV7-3 and TRBJ2-3; 7 positions match TRBD1. Germline CDR1 SGHTA, CDR2 FQGTGA. The CDR3 has 14 residues. V gave up 4 bases and J gave up 2 bases; unmatched junction bases: 3. CDR3 loop: CASSSQGNTDTQYF. As DNA, the CDR3 is TGTGCCAGCAGCTCACAGGGGAACACAGATACGCAGTATTTT.

A few counts support this clone. The chain joins TRBV5-1 to TRBJ1-4; TRBD1 matches at 8 bases. The CDR3 runs to 13 residues. Germline V gene sequence: CDR1 SGHRS, CDR2 YFSETQ. Trimming at V came to 3 bases and at J to 13 bases, leaving 8 bases not matched to a gene. CDR3 DNA sequence: TGCGCCAGCAGCTACGACCTTACAGGGGGACTGTTTTTT. This translates into CASSYDLTGGLFF.

This clone was seen a handful of times. The chain links TRBV7-6 to TRBJ2-7; weak D call: TRBD1 (6 bases). CDR3 size: 16 residues. Trimming removed 2 bases at V and 0 bases at J, with 14 bases between. CDR1 and CDR2 (germline): SGHVS, FNYEAQ. The CDR3 region is CASSLTSPDSSYEQYF. CDR3 bases: TGTGCCAGCAGCTTAACCTCTCCGGACAGCTCCTACGAGCAGTACTTC.

This chain connects TRBV4-1 to TRBJ1-1; weak D call: TRBD1 (5 bases). Between the trimmed V and J ends, which lost 4 bases and 7 bases, there was a span of 10 bases. The germline V gene encodes CDR1 MGHRA and CDR2 YSYEKL. CDR3 length equals 12 residues. The DNA of the CDR3 is TGCGCCAGCAGCCCAGGGCCCGATGAAGCTTTCTTT. It yields the protein CASSPGPDEAFF.

The rearrangement uses TRBV5-1 and TRBJ2-7, with 13 bases identical to TRBD2. The CDR3 has 16 amino acids. The ends lost 4 bases at V and 4 bases at J; junction bases unmatched: 8. Germline CDR1 SGHRS, CDR2 YFSETQ. CDR3 bases: TGCGCCAGCAGCCCGTCGGGACTAGCGGGATTGTACGAGCAGTACTTC. Residues: CASSPSGLAGLYEQYF. Full variable domain (rest looked up from reference TRBV5-1 and TRBJ2-7): KAGVTQTPRYLIKTRGQQVTLSCSPISGHRSVSWYQQTPGQGLQFLFEYFSETQRNKGNFPGRFSGRQFSNSRSEMNVSTLELGDSALYLCASSPSGLAGLYEQYFGPGTRLTVT.

V gene TRBV19 combines with J gene TRBJ1-5, with TRBD1 identical over 7 bases. V trimming: 5 bases; J trimming: 6 bases; junction bases outside the gene matches: 4. The CDR3 has 13 residues. The germline V gene encodes CDR1 LNHDA and CDR2 SQIVND (reference sequence). In DNA form, the CDR3 reads TGTGCCAGTAGTGGGGACAGTTTTCAGCCCCAGCATTTT. This gives the protein CASSGDSFQPQHF.

This rearrangement joins TRBV5-6 to TRBJ2-5, with D uncertain. The J call is uncertain, as TRBJ2-7 better fits the DNA end. CDR1 SGHDT and CDR2 YYEEEE come from the germline V gene. The CDR3 extends over 13 amino acids. The CDR3 nucleotides read TGTGCCAGCAGCTTAGATGCTTCCTACGAGCAGTACTTC. As protein: CASSLDASYEQYF.

The rearrangement links TRBV28 to TRBJ2-5; TRBD1 aligns across 8 bases. The trim removed 2 bases at V and 6 bases at J, leaving 11 bases unmatched. This CDR3 comprises 16 residues. Looked up from germline, CDR1 is MDHEN and CDR2 is SYDVKM. This CDR3 reads CASSLMRQGPSKTQYF. CDR3 DNA sequence: TGTGCCAGCAGTTTAATGAGACAGGGGCCCTCGAAGACCCAGTACTTC.

This clone was detected once. The chain links TRBV4-2 to TRBJ1-2; 7 nucleotides agree with TRBD1. The V and J ends lost 0 bases and 2 bases, in that order; junction bases with no gene match: 12. This CDR3 has 18 residues. Germline lookup yields CDR1 LGHNA and CDR2 YNFKEQ. The CDR3, as DNA: TGTGCCAGCAGCCAAGAATTCACACAGACAGGGACGAACTATGGCTACACCTTC. Its translation: CASSQEFTQTGTNYGYTF.

The rearrangement joins TRBV10-2 to TRBJ2-7; D perhaps matches TRBD1 (5 bases). Trimming took 1 base from V and 0 from J, leaving 10 bases between them. CDR1 and CDR2 (germline): WSHSY, SAAADI. This CDR3 comprises 15 residues. CDR3 in amino acids: CASSELQDSSYEQYF. In DNA, the CDR3 is TGCGCCAGCAGTGAGTTACAGGATAGCTCCTACGAGCAGTACTTC.

The chain recombines TRBV27 with TRBJ1-5; the D gene is possibly TRBD1 (6 bases). The CDR3 covers 13 residues. Per germline, CDR1 MNHEY and CDR2 SMNVEV (reference sequence). V dropped 5 bases and J dropped 5 bases, with 10 bases sitting between them. CDR3 sequence reads: CASSTYRDQPQHF. The CDR3 nucleotides read TGTGCCAGCAGTACCTACAGGGATCAGCCCCAGCATTTT.

This clone was picked up one time. The V gene is TRBV27, the J gene TRBJ2-7; no clear D gene. Germline loops: CDR1 MNHEY, CDR2 SMNVEV (reference sequence). V was clipped by 5 bases and J by 3 bases, with 14 bases between them. The CDR3 contains 14 residues. The CDR3 sequence is CASSSPSVSYEQYF. For the CDR3, the DNA is TGTGCCAGCAGTAGCCCCTCGGTAAGCTACGAGCAGTACTTC.

The V gene is TRBV11-2, the J gene TRBJ2-2; no clear D gene. CDR1 is SGHAT and CDR2 is FQNNGV in the germline V gene. This CDR3 has 12 residues. V lost 4 bases and J lost 3, with 3 bases in between. CDR3 DNA: TGTGCCAGCAGCTCAGACACCGGGGAGCTGTTTTTT. Its translation is CASSSDTGELFF.

This clone was recorded once. The genes are TRBV5-1 and TRBJ2-3; 14 bases are a match to TRBD2. The ends lost 3 bases at V and 0 bases at J; junction bases unmatched: 3. Looked up from germline, CDR1 is SGHRS and CDR2 is YFSETQ. The CDR3 runs to 17 residues. CDR3 protein: CASSSRLAGGSTDTQYF. CDR3 sequence (DNA): TGCGCCAGCAGCTCCCGACTAGCGGGAGGGAGCACAGATACGCAGTATTTT.

The V and J genes are TRBV2 and TRBJ2-1; 7 positions agree with TRBD1. V lost 3 bases and J lost 5; bases outside the gene matches: 7. Germline V lookup: CDR1 SNHLY, CDR2 FYNNEI. The CDR3 has 15 residues. In DNA, the CDR3 is TGTGCCAGCAGTGACTGGAAGGGGGCGGACAATGAGCAGTTCTTC. Its translation: CASSDWKGADNEQFF.

This clone was found a few times. As DNA, the CDR3 is TGTGCCTGGAGTGTACTACCCGGACAGATGAACACTGAAGCTTTCTTT. It yields the protein CAWSVLPGQMNTEAFF. The chain recombines TRBV30 with TRBJ1-1, with a tentative D call TRBD1 (6 bases). This CDR3 region has 16 residues. Trimming shortened V by 0 bases and J by 0 bases, and 14 bases separated the two germline ends. Per germline, CDR1 GTSNPN and CDR2 SVGIG (reference sequence).

The chain links TRBV7-3 to TRBJ2-7; TRBD2 aligns across 16 bases. The CDR3 contains 16 residues. Germline V lookup: CDR1 SGHTA, CDR2 FQGTGA. V gave up 5 bases and J gave up 5 bases; unmatched junction bases: 6. The DNA for the CDR3 is TGTGCCAGCAGCAGTTGGGGACTAGCGGGAGGGAACGAGCAGTACTTC. It specifies CASSSWGLAGGNEQYF.

The sample holds a few counts of this clone. The chain links TRBV5-1 to TRBJ2-7, with 7 bases identical to TRBD1. This CDR3 comprises 15 residues. The trim removed 6 bases at V and 6 bases at J, leaving 15 bases unmatched. Germline assignment: CDR1 SGHRS and CDR2 YFSETQ. In nucleotides, the CDR3 is TGCGCCAGCACCCGGGATGGGCGAGGACAGGCCGAGCAGTACTTC. Translation: CASTRDGRGQAEQYF.

The gene calls are TRBV27 and TRBJ2-5; possibly TRBD1 for D (6 bases). The J call could be wrong; TRBJ2-7 is a better fit for the DNA end. Germline lookup yields CDR1 MNHEY and CDR2 SMNVEV (reference sequence). There are 14 residues in the CDR3. The CDR3 bases are TGTGCCAGCAGTCCCTGGGACACCTCCTACGAGCAGTACTTC. As protein: CASSPWDTSYEQYF.

This chain links TRBV5-5 with TRBJ1-5, with 7 bases matching TRBD1. The V gene end was trimmed by 4 bases and the J gene end by 4 bases; junction bases not matched to a gene: 5. There are 14 residues in the CDR3. From germline, CDR1 is SGHKS and CDR2 YYEKEE (reference sequence). CDR3 amino acids: CASSLRDRNQPQHF. CDR3 nucleotides: TGTGCCAGCAGCCTCCGGGACAGAAATCAGCCCCAGCATTTT.

The rearrangement links TRBV21-1 to TRBJ2-2; the table's D call TRBD1 went unverified against the DNA. TRBV21-1 is tagged as a pseudogene. There are 19 residues in the CDR3. The CDR3 nucleotides read TGTGCCAGCAGCAAATGCCTAGGGGGAAACAGGGGGATTAACGGGGAGCTGTTTTTT. As protein: CASSKCLGGNRGINGELFF.

The rearrangement links TRBV7-9 to TRBJ1-1; D call uncertain. The CDR3 is 14 amino acids. The V end was cut by 5 bases, the J end by 3 bases, with 13 bases between. Per the germline V gene, CDR1 is SEHNR and CDR2 is FQNEAQ (reference sequence). Here the CDR3 DNA reads TGTGCCAGCAGCCCGCCCCGCGTTCACACTGAAGCTTTCTTT. It is translated as CASSPPRVHTEAFF.

On this clone: Mismatch with germline at one junction end may stem from a read error. The chain employs TRBV7-9 and TRBJ2-7, with no clear D. This CDR3 has 11 residues. Germline V lookup: CDR1 SEHNR, CDR2 FQNEAQ (reference sequence). CDR3 amino acids: CSSSRSDEQYF. In nucleotides, the CDR3 is TGTTCCAGCAGCCGTTCGGACGAGCAGTACTTC.

Here the CDR3 DNA reads TGTGCCAGCAGTTTGGGACAGTATAGGTCTGGAAACACCATATATTTT. Its protein is CASSLGQYRSGNTIYF. The V and J genes are TRBV6-5 and TRBJ1-3, with 7 nucleotides matching TRBD1. The CDR3 runs to 16 residues. With V trimmed by 4 bases and J by 1 base, 7 bases remained unmatched. Germline V gene sequence: CDR1 MNHEY, CDR2 SVGAGI.

The chain combines TRBV9 with TRBJ2-5; 8 bases line up with TRBD1. The V segment lost 0 bases and the J segment 5 bases; nucleotides outside the gene matches: 6. This CDR3 comprises 15 residues. Germline loops: CDR1 SGDLS, CDR2 YYNGEE. The CDR3 spells CASSVDPGGGETQYF. CDR3 coding DNA: TGTGCCAGCAGCGTAGATCCAGGGGGCGGGGAGACCCAGTACTTC.